This TCR beta chain comes out of a study of control samples from healthy donors and cancer patients. Data came from immunoSEQ multiplex PCR; TCRdb stores just in-frame clones and leaves some out. The data contain roughly 130,000 clones, 91% of them singletons. Trimming stripped 3 bases from V and 0 bases from J, with 7 bases between. This CDR3 is 15 amino acids long. CDR1 is SGHRS, CDR2 YFSETQ, per germline. The sample holds one count of this clone. The clonotype originates from a man between 18 and 29 years old in good health. This sequence joins TRBV5-1 and TRBJ2-6; D is possibly TRBD2 (5 bases). The sequenced sample consisted of blood. CDR3 sequence reads: CASSSTISGANVLTF. In nucleotides, the CDR3 is TGCGCCAGCAGCTCGACTATCTCTGGGGCCAACGTCCTGACTTTC.